This T cell receptor (beta chain) was captured in a study of CD8 T cell repertoires and HIV-1 epitope variants. Background on the study: Twenty-five autologous and known Gag and Nef epitope variant peptides each stimulated T cells separately. Tested: three Gag epitope families, Nef HW9 and YT9.

Libraries were prepared by immunoSEQ multiplex PCR; TCRdb keeps only in-frame clonotypes and omits some of them. The table has roughly 4,000 clones, about two thirds seen once. About this clone: Antigen: not known.

The V and J ends lost 5 bases and 2 bases respectively, with 12 bases between them. Germline loops: CDR1 WSHSY, CDR2 SAAADI. This CDR3 spans 14 amino acids. The sample consisted of cultured CD8+ T cells derived from PBMCs. The chain joins TRBV10-2 to TRBJ1-2; D remains unclear. The sequence was collected from a male donor with HIV. CDR3 region: CASSTTVRNYGYTF. CDR3 in DNA: TGCGCCAGCAGTACAACGGTTAGAAACTATGGCTACACCTTC.